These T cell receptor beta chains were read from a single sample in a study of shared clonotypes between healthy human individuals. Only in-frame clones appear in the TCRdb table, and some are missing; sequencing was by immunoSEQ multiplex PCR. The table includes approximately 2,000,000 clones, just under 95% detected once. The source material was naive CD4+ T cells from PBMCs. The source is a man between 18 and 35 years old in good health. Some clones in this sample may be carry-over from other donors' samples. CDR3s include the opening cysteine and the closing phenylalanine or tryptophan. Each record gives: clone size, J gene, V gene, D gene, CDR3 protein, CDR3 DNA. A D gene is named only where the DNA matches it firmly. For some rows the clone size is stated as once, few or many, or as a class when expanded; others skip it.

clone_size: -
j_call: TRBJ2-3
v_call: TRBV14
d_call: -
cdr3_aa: CASSQRGSVYTDTQYF
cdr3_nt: TGTGCCAGCAGCCAGAGGGGATCGGTTTACACAGATACGCAGTATTTT

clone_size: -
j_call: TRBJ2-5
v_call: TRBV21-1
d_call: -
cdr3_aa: CASSKARQETQYF
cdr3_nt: TGTGCCAGCAGCAAGGCCAGGCAAGAGACCCAGTACTTC

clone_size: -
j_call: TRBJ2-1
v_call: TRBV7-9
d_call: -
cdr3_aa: CASSPVGWNNEQFF
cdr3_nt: TGTGCCAGCAGTCCGGTGGGCTGGAACAATGAGCAGTTCTTC

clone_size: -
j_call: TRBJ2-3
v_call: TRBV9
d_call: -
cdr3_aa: CASSVRVGADTQYF
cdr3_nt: TGTGCCAGCAGCGTACGGGTAGGGGCAGATACGCAGTATTTT

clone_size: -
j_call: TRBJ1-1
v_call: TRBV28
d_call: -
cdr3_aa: CASSLAAPQGRTEAFF
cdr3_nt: TGTGCCAGCAGTTTAGCAGCCCCTCAGGGGAGAACTGAAGCTTTCTTT

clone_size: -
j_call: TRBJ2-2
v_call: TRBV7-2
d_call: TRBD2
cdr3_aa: CASSRGLAGAGELFF
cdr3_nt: TGTGCCAGCAGCCGCGGACTAGCGGGGGCCGGGGAGCTGTTTTTT

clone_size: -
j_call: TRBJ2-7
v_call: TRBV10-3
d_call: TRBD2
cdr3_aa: CAISGPTPSGRAWEQYF
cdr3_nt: TGTGCCATCAGTGGGCCCACTCCAAGCGGGAGGGCATGGGAGCAGTACTTC

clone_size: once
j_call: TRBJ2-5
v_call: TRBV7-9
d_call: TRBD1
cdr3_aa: CASSSPPGQGAGTQYF
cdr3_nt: TGTGCCAGCAGCTCCCCCCCGGGACAGGGGGCCGGGACCCAGTACTTC

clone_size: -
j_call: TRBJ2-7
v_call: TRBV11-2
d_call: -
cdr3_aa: CASSLEGEQYF
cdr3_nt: TGTGCCAGCAGCTTAGAGGGCGAGCAGTACTTC

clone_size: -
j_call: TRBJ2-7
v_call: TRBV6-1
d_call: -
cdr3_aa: CASSVRTTYEQYF
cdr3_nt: TGTGCCAGCAGTGTTAGGACCACCTACGAGCAGTACTTC

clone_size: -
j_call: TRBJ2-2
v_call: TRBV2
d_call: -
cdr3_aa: CASRAPLNTGELFF
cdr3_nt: TGTGCCAGCCGGGCTCCCTTGAACACCGGGGAGCTGTTTTTT

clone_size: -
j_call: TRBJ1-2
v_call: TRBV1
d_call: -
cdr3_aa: CTSRRTGFGYTF
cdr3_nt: TGCACCAGCAGACGGACAGGGTTCGGCTACACCTTC

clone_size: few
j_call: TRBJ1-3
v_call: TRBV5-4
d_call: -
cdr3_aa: CASSRQGTGNTIYF
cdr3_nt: TGTGCCAGCAGCCGGCAGGGAACAGGAAACACCATATATTTT

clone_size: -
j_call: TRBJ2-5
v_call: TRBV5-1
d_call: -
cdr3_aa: CASSSATGSYQETQYF
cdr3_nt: TGCGCCAGCAGTTCAGCGACGGGCTCGTACCAAGAGACCCAGTACTTC

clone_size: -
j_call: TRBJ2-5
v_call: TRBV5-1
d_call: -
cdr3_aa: CASSLGVRAGETQYF
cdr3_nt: TGCGCCAGCAGCTTGGGAGTCAGGGCGGGAGAGACCCAGTACTTC

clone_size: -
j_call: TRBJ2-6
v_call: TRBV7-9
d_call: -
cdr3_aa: CASGRASGANVLTF
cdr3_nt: TGTGCCAGCGGTAGAGCCTCTGGGGCCAACGTCCTGACTTTC

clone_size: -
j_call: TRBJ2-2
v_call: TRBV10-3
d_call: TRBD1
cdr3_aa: CAISEADRGGGELFF
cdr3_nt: TGTGCCATCAGCGAGGCTGACAGGGGCGGCGGGGAGCTGTTTTTT

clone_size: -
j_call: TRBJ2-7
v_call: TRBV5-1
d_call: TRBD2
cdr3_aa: CASEIGGGRASEQYF
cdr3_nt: TGCGCCAGCGAGATAGGGGGCGGGAGGGCGTCCGAGCAGTACTTC

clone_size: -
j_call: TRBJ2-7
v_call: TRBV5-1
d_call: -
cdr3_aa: CASRVTGDQGEQYF
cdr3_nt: TGCGCCAGCAGAGTGACAGGCGATCAAGGGGAGCAGTACTTC

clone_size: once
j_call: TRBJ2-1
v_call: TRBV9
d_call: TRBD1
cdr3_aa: CASSVGGTGTNEQFF
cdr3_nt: TGTGCCAGCAGCGTAGGGGGGACAGGGACGAATGAGCAGTTCTTC

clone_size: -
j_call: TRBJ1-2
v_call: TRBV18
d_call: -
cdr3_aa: CASSPQSAANVTSPGYTF
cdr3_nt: TGTGCCAGCTCACCCCAGTCGGCAGCAAATGTTACCTCACCTGGCTACACCTTC

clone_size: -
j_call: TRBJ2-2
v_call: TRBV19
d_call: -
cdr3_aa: CASSIYASNTGELFF
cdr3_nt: TGTGCCAGTAGTATCTACGCGTCGAACACCGGGGAGCTGTTTTTT

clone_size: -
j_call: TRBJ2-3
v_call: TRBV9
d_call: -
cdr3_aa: CASSVAVGQGRDTQYF
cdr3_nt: TGTGCCAGCAGCGTAGCTGTAGGCCAGGGTAGAGATACGCAGTATTTT

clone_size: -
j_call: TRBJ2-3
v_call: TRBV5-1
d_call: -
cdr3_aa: CASSLAADYPDTQYF
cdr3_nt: TGCGCCAGCAGCTTGGCCGCGGACTACCCAGATACGCAGTATTTT

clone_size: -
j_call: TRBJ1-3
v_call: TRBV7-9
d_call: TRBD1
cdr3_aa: CASNPGQGSSGNTIYF
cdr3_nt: TGTGCCAGCAATCCGGGACAGGGTTCATCTGGAAACACCATATATTTT

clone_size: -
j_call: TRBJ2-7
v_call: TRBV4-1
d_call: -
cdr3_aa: CASSQGALVGYEQYF
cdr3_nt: TGCGCCAGCAGCCAAGGGGCGTTGGTAGGTTACGAGCAGTACTTC

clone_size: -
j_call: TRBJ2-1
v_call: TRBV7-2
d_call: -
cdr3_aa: CASSHTSGQQFF
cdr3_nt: TGTGCCAGCAGCCATACGAGCGGTCAACAGTTCTTC

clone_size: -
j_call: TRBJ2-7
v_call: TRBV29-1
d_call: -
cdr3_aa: CSVANGRAYEQYF
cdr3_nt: TGCAGCGTTGCGAACGGGCGAGCCTACGAGCAGTACTTC

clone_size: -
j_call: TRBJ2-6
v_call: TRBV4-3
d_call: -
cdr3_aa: CASSQVLVTGANVLTF
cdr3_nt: TGCGCCAGCAGCCAAGTTCTGGTTACCGGGGCCAACGTCCTGACTTTC

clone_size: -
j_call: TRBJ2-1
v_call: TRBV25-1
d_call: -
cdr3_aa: CASSDPLASNEQFF
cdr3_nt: TGTGCCAGCAGTGATCCTCTAGCTAGCAATGAGCAGTTCTTC

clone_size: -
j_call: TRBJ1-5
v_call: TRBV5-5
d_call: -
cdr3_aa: CASSLGSGGIDQPQHF
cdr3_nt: TGTGCCAGCAGCTTGGGGTCCGGGGGGATCGATCAGCCCCAGCATTTT

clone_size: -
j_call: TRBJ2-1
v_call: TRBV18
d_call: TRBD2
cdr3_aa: CASSPWSGSSYNEQFF
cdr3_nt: TGTGCCAGCTCCCCCTGGAGCGGGAGCTCCTACAATGAGCAGTTCTTC

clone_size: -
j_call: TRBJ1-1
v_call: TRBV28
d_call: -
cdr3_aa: CASFYRNTEAFF
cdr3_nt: TGTGCCAGCTTTTACAGGAACACTGAAGCTTTCTTT

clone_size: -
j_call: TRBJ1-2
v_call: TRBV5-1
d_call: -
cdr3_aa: CASSPRNDRPNYGYTF
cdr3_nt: TGCGCCAGCAGCCCAAGAAATGACAGGCCTAACTATGGCTACACCTTC

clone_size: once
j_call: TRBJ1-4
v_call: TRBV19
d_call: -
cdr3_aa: CASSDRLSGEKLFF
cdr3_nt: TGTGCCAGTAGTGACAGACTCTCCGGGGAAAAACTGTTTTTT

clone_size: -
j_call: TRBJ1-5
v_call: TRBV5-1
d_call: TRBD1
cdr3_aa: CASSLGQGFNQPQHF
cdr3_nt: TGCGCCAGCAGCTTGGGACAGGGGTTCAATCAGCCCCAGCATTTT

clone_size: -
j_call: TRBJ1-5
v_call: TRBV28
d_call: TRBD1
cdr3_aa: CASSQGGPSNQPQHF
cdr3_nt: TGTGCCAGCAGTCAGGGGGGTCCTAGCAATCAGCCCCAGCATTTT

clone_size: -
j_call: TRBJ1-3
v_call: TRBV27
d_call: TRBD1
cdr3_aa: CASSSLTQGAGNTIYF
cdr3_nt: TGTGCCAGCAGTTCCCTAACCCAGGGGGCTGGAAACACCATATATTTT

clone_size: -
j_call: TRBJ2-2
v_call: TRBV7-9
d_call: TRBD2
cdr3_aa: CASSTGLAGGTGELFF
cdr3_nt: TGTGCCAGCAGCACAGGACTAGCGGGGGGCACCGGGGAGCTGTTTTTT

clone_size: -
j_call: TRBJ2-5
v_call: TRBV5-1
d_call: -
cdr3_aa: CASSLVTSQETQYF
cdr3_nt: TGCGCCAGCAGCTTGGTTACTAGCCAAGAGACCCAGTACTTC

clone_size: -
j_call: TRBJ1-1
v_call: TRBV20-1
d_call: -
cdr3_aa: CSARGQTQAFF
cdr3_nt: TGCAGTGCCCGGGGCCAAACCCAGGCTTTCTTT

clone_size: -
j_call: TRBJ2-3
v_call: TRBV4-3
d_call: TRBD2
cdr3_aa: CASSQDGLAGESDTQYF
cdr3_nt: TGCGCCAGCAGCCAAGATGGGCTAGCGGGAGAGTCAGATACGCAGTATTTT

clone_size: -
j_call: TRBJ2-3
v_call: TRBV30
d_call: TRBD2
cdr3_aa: CAWSDAGGFTDTQYF
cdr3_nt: TGTGCCTGGAGTGATGCGGGAGGGTTTACAGATACGCAGTATTTT

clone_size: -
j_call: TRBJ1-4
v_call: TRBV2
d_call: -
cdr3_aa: CASRFDEPKLFF
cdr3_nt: TGTGCCAGCAGGTTCGACGAGCCGAAACTGTTTTTT

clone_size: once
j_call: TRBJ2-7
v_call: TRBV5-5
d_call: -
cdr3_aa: CASSLFPHGYEQYF
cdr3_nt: TGTGCCAGCAGCTTATTTCCTCACGGCTACGAGCAGTACTTC

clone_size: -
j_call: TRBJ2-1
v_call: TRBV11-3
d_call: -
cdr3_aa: CASSSYLHEQFF
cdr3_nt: TGTGCCAGCAGCTCGTATCTTCATGAGCAGTTCTTC